The 4 T cell receptor beta chains listed next were all sequenced from one sample in a study of T cell responses to AZD1222 COVID-19 vaccine. Sequencing was performed with immunoSEQ multiplex PCR; in TCRdb, only in-frame clones are kept and a portion is missing. The table has roughly 120,000 clones, roughly 91% seen once; the top ten hold about 4.1%. The source material was peripheral blood, sampled on day 0 of AZD1222 vaccination. These receptors originate from an adult in good health.

A few counts support this clone. CDR3 loop: CASSWTGDYGYTF. In DNA, the CDR3 is TGTGCCAGCAGCTGGACAGGGGACTATGGCTACACCTTC. The chain carries TRBV3-1 (or the pseudogene TRBV3-2) and TRBJ1-2; 9 nucleotides align to TRBD1. After removal of 5 bases from V and 3 bases from J, the junction contained 1 base not matched to a gene. Germline V gene data show CDR1 as LGHDT and CDR2 as YNNKEL (reference sequence). The length of the CDR3 is 13 residues.

The chain couples TRBV6-5 to TRBJ1-2; maybe TRBD1 (6 bases). The CDR3 totals 15 residues. The germline V gene has CDR1 MNHEY and CDR2 SVGAGI. The V gene lost 4 bases and the J gene lost 0 bases, with 12 bases spanning the gap. The CDR3 loop is CASSFTQGANYGYTF. In nucleotides, the CDR3 is TGTGCCAGCAGTTTCACACAGGGAGCTAACTATGGCTACACCTTC.

The V call is TRBV6-6, the J call TRBJ1-5; TRBD1 is a possible D gene (5 bases). V lost 5 bases to trimming and J lost 2 bases, with 19 bases between them. Germline CDR1 MNHNY, CDR2 SVGAGI (reference sequence). The CDR3 spans 17 residues. CDR3 DNA: TGTGCCAGCAGTCCCCGTGGGGCAGACTTGGGCAATCAGCCCCAGCATTTT. Protein product: CASSPRGADLGNQPQHF.

This clone was seen a handful of times. V and J are TRBV19 and TRBJ1-1; weak D call: TRBD1 (5 bases). CDR1 and CDR2 from the germline V gene are LNHDA and SQIVND (reference sequence). The length of the CDR3 is 16 residues. V was trimmed by 3 bases and J by 3 bases, leaving 17 bases between them. DNA for the CDR3: TGTGCCAGTAGTATGGGGTCAACAGGATACTACACTGAAGCTTTCTTT. The encoded protein is CASSMGSTGYYTEAFF.